There are many counts of the clone carrying this TCR beta chain. This sample was taken from a study of neurological immune-mediated disorders. TCRdb ran MiXCR on the 5' RACE reads and lists one entry per CDR3 protein. The profile shows roughly 41,000 distinct CDR3 sequences, around 10% of them singletons. Trimming removed 0 bases at V and 0 bases at J, with 29 bases between. This CDR3 spans 22 amino acids. Germline loops: CDR1 SGDLS, CDR2 YYNGEE. The time point denotes: technical triplicate 1. The chain has TRBV9 and TRBJ2-3, with D perhaps matching TRBD2 (5 bases). Sequencing used PBMCs. The clonotype originates from a man in his sixties with HTLV-1-associated myelopathy (HAM/TSP). CDR3 sequence: CASSVGAIKWKAGLISTDTQYF. The CDR3 nucleotides are TGTGCCAGCAGCGTAGGGGCGATTAAATGGAAGGCGGGCCTGATTAGCACAGATACGCAGTATTTT.